This T cell receptor beta chain was documented in a study of OX40 agonist ivuxolimab in advanced cancers. Study-level background: Dosing consisted of intravenous ivuxolimab at 0.01 to 10 mg/kg every 2 weeks. The study's findings and limits: Several nonresponders also turned out to have low normalized T-cell clonal expansion.

CDR1 and CDR2 from the germline V gene are MNHNY and SVGAGI (reference sequence). The V end was cut by 6 bases, the J end by 6 bases, with 11 bases between. This CDR3 is built from 12 residues. At baseline, cycle 4 day 1, and cycle 7 day 1, blood was sampled. Worth noting for this clone: Antigen unknown.

The table came from immunoSEQ multiplex PCR; TCRdb's copy has only in-frame clones and leaves some out. The table has 30,000 to 35,000 clones, over 80% seen once. Sequencing used CD4+ or CD8+ T cells sorted from blood, obtained in a trial of the OX40 agonist ivuxolimab. The chain combines TRBV6-6 with TRBJ1-2; D possibly corresponds to TRBD1 (5 bases). The clonotype originates from an adult with an advanced solid tumor such as melanoma, head and neck, liver or kidney cancer. For the CDR3, the DNA is TGTGCCAGCAGCCCCAGGGCCGATGGCTACACCTTC. This codes for CASSPRADGYTF.